This T cell receptor beta chain derives from a study of patients and donors after allogeneic stem cell transplantation. The V end was cut by 5 bases, the J end by 4 bases, with 12 bases between. CDR1 MDHEN and CDR2 SYDVKM come from the germline V gene. The CDR3 extends over 13 amino acids. One entry per CDR3 protein results from TCRdb running MiXCR on the RT-PCR reads. The sample contains approximately 160,000 distinct CDR3 sequences, 20% to 25% of which appear only once. This clonotype turned up a few times. The TCR was taken from a human donor who was either an allogeneic HSCT recipient or a stem cell or donor lymphocyte infusion donor (not recorded which). It is not recorded whose cells these are; they may come from a transplant donor. Sequencing was done on a sample of blood, either unsorted or a sorted T cell fraction (not recorded which). The rearrangement uses TRBV28 and TRBJ2-7; no definite D call. CDR3 in DNA: TGTGCCAGCAGTCTGACTGGCCGGTACGAGCAGTACTTC. Its translation is CASSLTGRYEQYF.